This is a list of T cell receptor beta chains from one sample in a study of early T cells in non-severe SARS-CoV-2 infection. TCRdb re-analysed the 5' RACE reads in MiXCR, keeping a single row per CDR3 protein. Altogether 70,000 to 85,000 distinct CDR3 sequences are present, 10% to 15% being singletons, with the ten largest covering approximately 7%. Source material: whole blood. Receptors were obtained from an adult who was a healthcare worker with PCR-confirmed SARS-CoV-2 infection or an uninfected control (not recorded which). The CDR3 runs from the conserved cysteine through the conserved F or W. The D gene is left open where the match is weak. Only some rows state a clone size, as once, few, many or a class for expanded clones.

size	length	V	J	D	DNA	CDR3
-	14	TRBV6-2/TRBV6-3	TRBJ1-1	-	TGTGCCAGCAGTTTTAGAGGGAGAAACACTGAAGCTTTCTTT	CASSFRGRNTEAFF
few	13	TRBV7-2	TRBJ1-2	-	TGTGCCAGCAGCTATACAACTAACTATGGCTACACCTTC	CASSYTTNYGYTF
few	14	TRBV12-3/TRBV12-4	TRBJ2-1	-	TGTGCCAGCAGTTTTGAGGGTACCGACAATGAGCAGTTCTTC	CASSFEGTDNEQFF
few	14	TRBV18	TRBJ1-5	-	TGTGCCAGCTCACCGTCCGAGGGGAATCAGCCCCAGCATTTT	CASSPSEGNQPQHF
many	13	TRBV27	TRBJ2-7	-	TGTGCCAGCAGTTTATCCCCCCTTAGGGAGCAGTACTTC	CASSLSPLREQYF
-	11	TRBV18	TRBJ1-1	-	TGTGCCAGCTCACCGGACAGTATGACTTTCTTT	CASSPDSMTFF
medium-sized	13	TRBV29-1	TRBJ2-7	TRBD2	TGCAGCGCGGCTAGCGGGACTGCTGTCGAGCAGTACTTC	CSAASGTAVEQYF
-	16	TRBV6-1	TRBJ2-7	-	TGTGCCAGCAGTGACCCCGGCATTATTGGGAGCTACGAGCAGTACTTC	CASSDPGIIGSYEQYF
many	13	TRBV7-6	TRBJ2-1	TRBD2	TGTGCCAGCGGGACTAGCGGATACAATGAGCAGTTCTTC	CASGTSGYNEQFF
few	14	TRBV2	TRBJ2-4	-	TGTGCCAGCAGTGCTGTGGGAGAGGGAAACATTCAGTACTTC	CASSAVGEGNIQYF
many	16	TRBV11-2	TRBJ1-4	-	TGTGCCAGCAGCTTAATCGGACGGGGGTCTAATGAAAAACTGTTTTTT	CASSLIGRGSNEKLFF
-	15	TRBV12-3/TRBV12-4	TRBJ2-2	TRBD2	TGTGCCAGCTGCAGACTAGCGGGTGACACCGGGGAGCTGTTTTTT	CASCRLAGDTGELFF
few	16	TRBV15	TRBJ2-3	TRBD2	TGTGCCACCAGCTCTGGACTAGCGGGAGCCTCAGATACGCAGTATTTT	CATSSGLAGASDTQYF
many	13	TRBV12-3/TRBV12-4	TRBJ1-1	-	TGTGCCAGCAGTCTAACAAGGAACACTGAAGCTTTCTTT	CASSLTRNTEAFF
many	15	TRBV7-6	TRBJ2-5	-	TGTGCCAGCAGCTCGCGAGGGACACCCCAAGAGACCCAGTACTTC	CASSSRGTPQETQYF
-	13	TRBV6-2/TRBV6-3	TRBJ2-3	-	TGTGCCAGCAGTTACGTTAGCACAGATACGCAGTATTTT	CASSYVSTDTQYF
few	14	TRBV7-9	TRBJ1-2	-	TGTGCCAGCAGCTACCCAGGTGGGGGTGATGGCTACACCTTC	CASSYPGGGDGYTF
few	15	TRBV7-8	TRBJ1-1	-	TGTGCCAGCAGCACCAAACAGGGAATATACACTGAAGCTTTCTTT	CASSTKQGIYTEAFF
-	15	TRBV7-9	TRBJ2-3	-	TGTGCCAGCAGCTTGGAGACGGTGTCAAGGGATACGCAGTATTTT	CASSLETVSRDTQYF
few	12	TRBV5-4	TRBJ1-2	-	TGTGCCAGCAGCTTGGCGACAGATGGCTACACCTTC	CASSLATDGYTF
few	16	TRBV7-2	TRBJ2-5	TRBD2	TGTGCCAGCAGCTTAGATCTGCGGGAGGGCCTGGAGACCCAGTACTTC	CASSLDLREGLETQYF
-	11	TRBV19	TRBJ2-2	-	TGTGCCAGAACGCGCACCGGGGAGCTGTTTTTT	CARTRTGELFF
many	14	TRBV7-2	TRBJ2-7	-	TGTGCCAGCAGCTTAGTATCCTCCTCCTACGAGCAGTACTTC	CASSLVSSSYEQYF
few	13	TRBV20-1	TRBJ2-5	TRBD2	TGCAGTGCTAGGACTAGCGGACAAGAGACCCAGTACTTC	CSARTSGQETQYF